This T cell receptor beta chain originates from a study of cytomegalovirus exposure and HLA in healthy donors. Broader study findings: Analysis was performed later, and it showed HLA-associated TCR beta chains to be more clonally expanded than equally common others.

PCR used 60 Vbeta primers and 13 Jbeta primers. Only in-frame clones appear in the TCRdb table, and some are missing; sequencing was by immunoSEQ multiplex PCR. Found here are fewer than 200,000 clones, approximately 78% of them singletons; the top ten hold approximately 0.8%. After removal of 6 bases from V and 5 bases from J, the junction contained 3 bases not matched to a gene. Germline V lookup: CDR1 MNHNS, CDR2 SASEGT. The CDR3 runs 14 residues. To note about this clone: Its antigen is unidentified.

Sequenced input: PBMCs. The chain employs TRBV6-1 and TRBJ1-5; 11 positions match TRBD1. The sequence came from a young woman in good health and CMV-seronegative. The CDR3 is CASRDRGRDQPQHF. The CDR3 DNA reads as TGTGCCAGCAGGGACAGGGGGCGAGATCAGCCCCAGCATTTT.